This T cell receptor beta chain emerged from a study of blood T cell repertoires in COVID-19. Study context: Samples came from the United States, Italy and Spain, spanning acute and convalescent COVID-19.

TCRdb's copy holds only in-frame clones and misses some; the assay was immunoSEQ multiplex PCR. Among 13,000 to 15,000 clones listed, 84% were seen once. The CDR3 length is 14 residues. Germline V gene sequence: CDR1 MDHEN, CDR2 SYDVKM. J lost 2 bases, V lost 3 bases, and 3 bases had no gene match. The sequencing input was peripheral blood. The sequence derives from a man in his fifties or sixties with active COVID-19. The chain has TRBV28 and TRBJ2-7, with 8 bases fitting TRBD1. CDR3 protein: CASSLGTGAYEQYF. In DNA form, the CDR3 reads TGTGCCAGCAGTTTGGGGACAGGAGCCTACGAGCAGTACTTC. The variable domain in full, with the rest retrieved from reference TRBV28 and TRBJ2-7, is DVKVTQSSRYLVKRTGEKVFLECVQDMDHENMFWYRQDPGLGLRLIYFSYDVKMKEKGDIPEGYSVSREKKERFSLILESASTNQTSMYLCASSLGTGAYEQYFGPGTRLTVT.